The clone carrying this T cell receptor (beta chain) was observed at least ten times. Its cognate antigen is unknown. These data come from a study of T cells after yellow fever vaccination. One entry per CDR3 protein results from TCRdb running MiXCR on the 5' RACE reads. The data hold 300,000 to 350,000 distinct CDR3 sequences, with approximately 3.9% observed a single time. Findings and limits, study-wide: The secondary response showed a weaker magnitude and a faster peak, day 5 versus 15. Booster sampling recovered most clones from primary vaccination (nearly 98% CD4, roughly 86% CD8).

This CDR3 contains 16 residues. The germline V and J ends were trimmed by 4 bases and 0 bases, with 14 bases remaining between them. Germline V lookup: CDR1 SGHDT, CDR2 YYEEEE. This TCR was recovered from a man between 18 and 35 years old who received the YFV17D yellow fever vaccine. The specimen comprised PBMCs, sampled 5 days after the yellow fever booster vaccination. The chain has TRBV5-6 and TRBJ1-3, with D uncertain. CDR3 protein: CASSQIGVSSGNTIYF. DNA for the CDR3: TGTGCCAGCAGCCAAATCGGGGTGAGCTCTGGAAACACCATATATTTT.